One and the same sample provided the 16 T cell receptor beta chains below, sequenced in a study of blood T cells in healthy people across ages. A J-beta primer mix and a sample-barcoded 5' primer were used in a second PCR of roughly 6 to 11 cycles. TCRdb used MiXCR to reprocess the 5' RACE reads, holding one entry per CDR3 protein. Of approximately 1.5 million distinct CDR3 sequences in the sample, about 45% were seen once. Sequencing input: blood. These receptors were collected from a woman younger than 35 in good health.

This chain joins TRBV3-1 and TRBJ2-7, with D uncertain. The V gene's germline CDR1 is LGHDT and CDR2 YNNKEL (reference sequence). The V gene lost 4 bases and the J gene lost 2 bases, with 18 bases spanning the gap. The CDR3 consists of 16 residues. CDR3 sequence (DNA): TGTGCCAGCAGCCCGACCCGCCAGTTGGCCCCCTACGAGCAGTACTTC. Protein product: CASSPTRQLAPYEQYF.

This CDR3 is CATIGLDEQYF. The CDR3 nucleotides are TGTGCCACTATTGGACTAGACGAGCAGTACTTC. This chain connects TRBV7-2 to TRBJ2-7, with 7 nucleotides matching TRBD2. Germline V gene sequence: CDR1 SGHTA, CDR2 FQGNSA. V lost 10 bases, J lost 5 bases, and 5 bases stayed unmatched. CDR3 size: 11 residues.

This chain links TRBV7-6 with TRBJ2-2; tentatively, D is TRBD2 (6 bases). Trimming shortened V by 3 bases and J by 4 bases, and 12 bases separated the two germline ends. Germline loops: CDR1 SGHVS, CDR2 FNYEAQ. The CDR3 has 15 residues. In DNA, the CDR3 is TGTGCCAGCAGCTTGGTTAGGGGAGGCACCGGGGAGCTGTTTTTT. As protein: CASSLVRGGTGELFF.

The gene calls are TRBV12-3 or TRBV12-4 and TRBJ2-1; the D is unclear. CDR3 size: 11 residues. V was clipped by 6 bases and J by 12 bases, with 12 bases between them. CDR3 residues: CASSPSLVQFF. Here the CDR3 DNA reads TGTGCCAGCAGCCCTTCTTTAGTGCAGTTCTTC.

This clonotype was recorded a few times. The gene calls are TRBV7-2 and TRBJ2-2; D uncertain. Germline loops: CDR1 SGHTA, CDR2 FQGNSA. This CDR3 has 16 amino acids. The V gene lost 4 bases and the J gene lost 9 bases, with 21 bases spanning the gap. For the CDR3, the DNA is TGTGCCAGCAGCTCAATGCCCGGCGCGCGGACGAGGGAGCTGTTTTTT. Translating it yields CASSSMPGARTRELFF.

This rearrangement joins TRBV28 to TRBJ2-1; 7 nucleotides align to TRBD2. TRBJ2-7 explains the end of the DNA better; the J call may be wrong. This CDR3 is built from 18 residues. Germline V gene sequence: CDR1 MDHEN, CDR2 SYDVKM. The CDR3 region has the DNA TGTGCCAGCAGCCCCGCCCCAATCCCGGGACTATCCTACAATGAGCAGTACTTC. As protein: CASSPAPIPGLSYNEQYF.

CDR3 nucleotide sequence: TGTGCCAGCAGCCCAAGGGGACTAGCGGGGTTGTACGAGCAGTACTTC. Translation gives CASSPRGLAGLYEQYF. The rearrangement joins TRBV7-2 to TRBJ2-7, with TRBD2 identical over 13 bases. V was clipped by 5 bases and J by 4 bases; unmatched bases: 8. CDR1 and CDR2 (germline): SGHTA, FQGNSA. CDR3 length: 16 amino acids.

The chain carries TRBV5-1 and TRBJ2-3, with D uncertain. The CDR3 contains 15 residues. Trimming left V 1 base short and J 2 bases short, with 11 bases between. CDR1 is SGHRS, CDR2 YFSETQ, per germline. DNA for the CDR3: TGCGCCAGCAGCTTGTTGGTGGGCAACACAGATACGCAGTATTTT. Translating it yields CASSLLVGNTDTQYF.

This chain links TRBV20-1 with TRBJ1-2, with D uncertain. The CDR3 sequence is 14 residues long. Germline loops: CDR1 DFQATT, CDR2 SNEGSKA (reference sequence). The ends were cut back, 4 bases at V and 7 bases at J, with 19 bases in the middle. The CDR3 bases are TGCAGTGCTAAGGGTCTTAGTCGGTCGGGTGGCTACACCTTC. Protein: CSAKGLSRSGGYTF.

The CDR3 here is CATSRTDSNQPQHF. CDR3 nucleotide sequence: TGTGCCACCAGCAGGACAGATAGCAATCAGCCCCAGCATTTT. The rearrangement joins TRBV15 to TRBJ1-5; D may be TRBD1 (5 bases). There are 14 residues in the CDR3. Per germline, CDR1 LNHNV and CDR2 YYDKDF (reference sequence). V was shortened by 3 bases and J by 0 bases, with 6 bases between the two germline ends.

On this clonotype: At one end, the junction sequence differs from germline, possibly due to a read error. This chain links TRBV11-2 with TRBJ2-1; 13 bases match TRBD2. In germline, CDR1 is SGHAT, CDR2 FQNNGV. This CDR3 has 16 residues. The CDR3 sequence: CATSDGLAGVYNGQFF. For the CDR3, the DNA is TGTGCCACCTCTGATGGACTAGCGGGGGTCTACAATGGGCAGTTCTTC.

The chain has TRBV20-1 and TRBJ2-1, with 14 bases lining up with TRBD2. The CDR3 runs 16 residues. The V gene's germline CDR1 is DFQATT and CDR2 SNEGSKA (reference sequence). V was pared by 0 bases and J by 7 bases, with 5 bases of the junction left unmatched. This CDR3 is CSARDPGTSGGNEQFF. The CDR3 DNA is TGCAGTGCTAGAGACCCCGGGACTAGCGGGGGAAATGAGCAGTTCTTC.

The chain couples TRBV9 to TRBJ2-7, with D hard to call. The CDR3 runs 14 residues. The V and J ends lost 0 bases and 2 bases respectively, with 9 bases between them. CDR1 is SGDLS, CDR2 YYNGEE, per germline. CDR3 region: CASSVDIGTYEQYF. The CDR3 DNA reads TGTGCCAGCAGCGTAGACATAGGCACCTACGAGCAGTACTTC.

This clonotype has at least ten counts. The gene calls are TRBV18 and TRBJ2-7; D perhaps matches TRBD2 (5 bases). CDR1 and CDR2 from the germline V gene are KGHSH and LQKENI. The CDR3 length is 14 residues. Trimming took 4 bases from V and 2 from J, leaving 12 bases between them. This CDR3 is CASSLRGTTYEQYF. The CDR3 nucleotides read TGTGCCAGCTCACTTCGGGGTACCACCTACGAGCAGTACTTC. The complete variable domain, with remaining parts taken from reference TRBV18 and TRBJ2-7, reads NAGVMQNPRHLVRRRGQEARLRCSPMKGHSHVYWYRQLPEEGLKFMVYLQKENIIDESGMPKERFSAEFPKEGPSILRIQQVVRGDSAAYFCASSLRGTTYEQYFGPGTRLTVT.

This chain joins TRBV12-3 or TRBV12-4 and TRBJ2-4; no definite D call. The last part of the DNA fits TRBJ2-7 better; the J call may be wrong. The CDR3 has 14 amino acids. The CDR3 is CASSPRWNSREQYF. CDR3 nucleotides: TGTGCCAGCAGTCCCAGGTGGAACTCGCGCGAGCAGTACTTC.

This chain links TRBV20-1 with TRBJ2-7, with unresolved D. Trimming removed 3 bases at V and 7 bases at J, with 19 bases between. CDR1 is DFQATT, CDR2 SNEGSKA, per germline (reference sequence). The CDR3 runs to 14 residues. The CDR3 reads CSASKALSYNEQYF. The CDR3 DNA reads TGCAGTGCTAGTAAGGCCCTTTCCTACAATGAGCAGTACTTC.